These 10 T cell receptor beta chains were all obtained from the same sample, sequenced in a study of neurological immune-mediated disorders. TCRdb re-called the 5' RACE reads through MiXCR, storing one row per CDR3 protein. Here the sample spans under 45,000 distinct CDR3 sequences, roughly 15% being singletons. The sample taken for sequencing was CD4+ T cells from blood. The receptor source for this set is an older woman with HTLV-1-associated myelopathy (HAM/TSP).

This clonotype occurred many times. CDR3 region: CASYRLMNTEAFF. The CDR3, as DNA: TGTGCCAGCTACAGGTTAATGAACACTGAAGCTTTCTTT. This chain joins TRBV6-5 and TRBJ1-1, with D possibly TRBD1 on 5 matching bases. The V and J ends lost 8 bases and 0 bases respectively, with 10 bases between them. The length of the CDR3 is 13 residues. Looked up from germline, CDR1 is MNHEY and CDR2 is SVGAGI.

As to this clonotype: At one boundary the junction diverges from the germline segment, which might be a read error. This chain joins TRBV6-6 and TRBJ1-1; D gene unclear. CDR3 length: 14 amino acids. Germline lookup yields CDR1 MNHNY and CDR2 SVGAGI (reference sequence). CDR3 sequence reads: CASSYPGVSTEAFF. The CDR3 nucleotides read TGTGCCAGTAGTTACCCAGGAGTTAGTACTGAAGCTTTCTTT.

This clonotype was detected many times. The chain is built from TRBV20-1 and TRBJ1-6, with D perhaps matching TRBD1 (5 bases). The V end lost 5 bases, the J end lost 8 bases, and 16 bases lay between the germline ends. Looked up from germline, CDR1 is DFQATT and CDR2 is SNEGSKA (reference sequence). The CDR3 is made up of 14 amino acids. The DNA of the CDR3 is TGCAGTGCTTTGAGAACAGGTTGGGATTCACCCCTCCACTTT. This encodes CSALRTGWDSPLHF.

The count of this clonotype is one. The V gene is TRBV20-1, the J gene TRBJ1-3, with unresolved D. The V end was cut by 2 bases, the J end by 4 bases, with 9 bases between. Germline CDR1 reads DFQATT; CDR2 reads SNEGSKA (reference sequence). The CDR3 runs to 13 residues. The CDR3: CSARPMSGNTIYF. CDR3 bases: TGCAGTGCTAGACCGATGTCCGGAAACACCATATATTTT.

This clonotype has at least ten counts. This sequence joins TRBV5-1 and TRBJ1-4; D might be TRBD1 (5 bases). V lost 4 bases and J lost 8, with 15 bases in between. The CDR3 has 14 residues. The V gene's germline CDR1 is SGHRS and CDR2 YFSETQ. CDR3 sequence: CASSVDSNAEKLFF. The DNA of the CDR3 is TGCGCCAGCAGCGTCGACAGTAATGCAGAAAAACTGTTTTTT. The entire variable domain, with the rest obtained from reference TRBV5-1 and TRBJ1-4, is as follows: KAGVTQTPRYLIKTRGQQVTLSCSPISGHRSVSWYQQTPGQGLQFLFEYFSETQRNKGNFPGRFSGRQFSNSRSEMNVSTLELGDSALYLCASSVDSNAEKLFFGSGTQLSVL.

The chain is built from TRBV19 and TRBJ1-2; TRBD1 might be the D (5 bases). V lost 3 bases to trimming and J lost 4 bases, with 15 bases between them. Germline V lookup: CDR1 LNHDA, CDR2 SQIVND (reference sequence). The CDR3 has 15 amino acids. CDR3 amino acids: CASSILRQGSYGYTF. The CDR3, as DNA: TGTGCCAGTAGTATCCTACGGCAGGGTTCCTATGGCTACACCTTC.

This clonotype has at least ten counts. The V gene is TRBV7-6, the J gene TRBJ2-7; D is perhaps TRBD1 or TRBD2 (6 bases each). V lost 1 base and J 3 bases, leaving 13 bases between the germline ends. The CDR3 length is 15 residues. Germline V gives CDR1 SGHVS, CDR2 FNYEAQ. CDR3 sequence: CASSLDRDSSYEQYF. CDR3 bases: TGTGCCAGCAGCTTAGACAGGGACTCAAGCTACGAGCAGTACTTC.

This clonotype was found many times. The chain links TRBV7-3 to TRBJ2-1; D unresolved. V was clipped by 2 bases and J by 3 bases, with 5 bases between them. The CDR3 contains 13 residues. Germline lookup yields CDR1 SGHTA and CDR2 FQGTGA. The CDR3 loop reads CASSLGSYNEQFF. CDR3 coding DNA: TGTGCCAGCAGCTTAGGCAGCTACAATGAGCAGTTCTTC. The full variable domain, completed using reference TRBV7-3 and TRBJ2-1, is GAGVSQTPSNKVTEKGKYVELRCDPISGHTALYWYRQSLGQGPEFLIYFQGTGAADDSGLPNDRFFAVRPEGSVSTLKIQRTERGDSAVYLCASSLGSYNEQFFGPGTRLTVL.

This clonotype was picked up many times. V is TRBV29-1 and J is TRBJ2-3; the D gene is possibly TRBD2 (6 bases). The CDR3 totals 16 residues. Germline V CDR1 and CDR2: SQVTM, ANQGSEA. V lost 4 bases and J lost 3, with 20 bases in between. CDR3 amino acids: CSVVRAKTSRTDTQYF. CDR3 nucleotides: TGCAGCGTTGTACGGGCGAAGACTAGTCGTACAGATACGCAGTATTTT.

This clonotype appeared many times. This rearrangement joins TRBV15 to TRBJ1-3; D unresolved. Looked up from germline, CDR1 is LNHNV and CDR2 is YYDKDF (reference sequence). The CDR3 has 15 amino acids. The ends were cut back, 0 bases at V and 0 bases at J, with 6 bases in the middle. The CDR3: CATSRDDLSGNTIYF. CDR3 DNA sequence: TGTGCCACCAGCAGAGATGATCTCTCTGGAAACACCATATATTTT.